These 17 T cell receptor beta chains originate from one sample sequenced in a study of blood T cell repertoires in COVID-19. Assay: immunoSEQ multiplex PCR; the TCRdb copy retains only in-frame clones and omits some. The sample carries 250,000 to 350,000 clones, about 89% recorded once. Sequencing was performed on peripheral blood. The receptors stem from a woman between 40 and 55 years old who had recovered from COVID-19.

This chain links TRBV7-6 with TRBJ2-1, with D possibly matching TRBD2 (5 bases). V lost 1 base and J 2 bases, leaving 12 bases between the germline ends. The CDR3 is made up of 16 amino acids. The germline CDR1 and CDR2 sequences are SGHVS and FNYEAQ. CDR3 DNA sequence: TGTGCCAGCAGCTTAGTGGTAGAGGGCCCCTACAATGAGCAGTTCTTC. This sequence encodes CASSLVVEGPYNEQFF. Full variable domain (remainder filled in from reference TRBV7-6 and TRBJ2-1): GAGVSQSPRYKVTKRGQDVALRCDPISGHVSLYWYRQALGQGPEFLTYFNYEAQQDKSGLPNDRFSAERPEGSISTLTIQRTEQRDSAMYRCASSLVVEGPYNEQFFGPGTRLTVL.

The V and J genes are TRBV7-2 and TRBJ2-1; 8 bases fit TRBD2. V dropped 1 base and J dropped 3; count of bases not matched to a gene: 8. Germline-derived CDR1 and CDR2 are SGHTA and FQGNSA. There are 17 residues in the CDR3. The CDR3 loop is CASSLVGELAVYNEQFF. The CDR3 DNA reads TGTGCCAGCAGCTTAGTGGGGGAACTAGCGGTCTACAATGAGCAGTTCTTC.

The J gene is TRBJ2-7, the V gene TRBV5-1; a possible D gene is TRBD1 (5 bases). Between the trimmed V and J ends, which lost 0 bases and 2 bases, there was a span of 9 bases. This CDR3 has 14 residues. Germline V gene sequence: CDR1 SGHRS, CDR2 YFSETQ. The CDR3: CASSLGQLTYEQYF. The CDR3 DNA sequence: TGCGCCAGCAGCTTGGGACAGCTAACCTACGAGCAGTACTTC.

The CDR3 region has the DNA TGCAGCGTTGAAGACGATTTAGCGGGAGGGCATTACAATGAGCAGTTCTTC. Protein product: CSVEDDLAGGHYNEQFF. The genes are TRBV29-1 and TRBJ2-1, with 11 bases fitting TRBD2. V dropped 0 bases and J dropped 4; count of bases not matched to a gene: 8. Germline V gene lookup returns CDR1 SQVTM and CDR2 ANQGSEA. The CDR3 contains 17 residues.

The genes are TRBV2 and TRBJ2-5; D is ambiguous. The CDR3 is 15 amino acids. Trimming left V 7 bases short and J 2 bases short, with 17 bases between. Germline values: CDR1 SNHLY, CDR2 FYNNEI. The CDR3 DNA sequence: TGTGCCAGCAAGAATTTAGTAGGAGAACAAGAGACCCAGTACTTC. Its protein is CASKNLVGEQETQYF.

This clone was counted a single time. The J gene is TRBJ1-3, the V gene TRBV6-5, with TRBD1 matching over 10 bases. J lost 2 bases, V lost 4 bases, and 5 bases had no gene match. Per germline, CDR1 MNHEY and CDR2 SVGAGI. The CDR3 contains 16 residues. The CDR3 coding sequence is TGTGCCAGCAGTTCCCACGGGACAGGGGCTGGAAACACCATATATTTT. This encodes CASSSHGTGAGNTIYF.

The chain uses TRBV25-1 and TRBJ1-6, with 10 positions matching TRBD1. CDR3 length: 17 residues. V lost 3 bases to trimming and J lost 8 bases; unmatched junction nucleotides: 10. The germline CDR1 and CDR2 sequences are MGHDK and SYGVNS. Here the CDR3 DNA reads TGTGCCAGCAGTGACGAGGGACAGGGGAGAATCCATTCACCCCTCCACTTT. Protein sequence: CASSDEGQGRIHSPLHF.

The V and J genes are TRBV6-4 and TRBJ2-7, with TRBD2 matching 7 bases. In germline, CDR1 is MRHNA, CDR2 SNTAGT. The CDR3 length is 14 residues. V lost 8 bases and J lost 2; bases outside the gene matches: 9. Here the CDR3 reads CASVSLASPYEQYF. CDR3 sequence (DNA): TGTGCCAGCGTTTCACTAGCGAGTCCCTACGAGCAGTACTTC.

The chain employs TRBV24-1 and TRBJ2-1; TRBD1 matches at 8 bases. This CDR3 has 15 residues. Germline CDR1 and CDR2: KGHDR and SFDVKD. V lost 8 bases, J lost 3 bases, and 8 bases stayed unmatched. CDR3 in amino acids: CATKSAGGNYNEQFF. The CDR3 DNA reads as TGTGCCACCAAATCCGCAGGGGGCAACTACAATGAGCAGTTCTTC.

The chain uses TRBV27 and TRBJ1-4, with D perhaps matching TRBD1 (6 bases). CDR1 MNHEY and CDR2 SMNVEV come from the germline V gene (reference sequence). The CDR3 covers 17 residues. V was pared by 5 bases and J by 5 bases, with 21 bases between. CDR3 coding DNA: TGTGCCAGCAGTCCAGGGGCGGTCGGGGTGGGGAATGAAAAACTGTTTTTT. This gives the protein CASSPGAVGVGNEKLFF. Full variable domain (remainder filled in from reference TRBV27 and TRBJ1-4): EAQVTQNPRYLITVTGKKLTVTCSQNMNHEYMSWYRQDPGLGLRQIYYSMNVEVTDKGDVPEGYKVSRKEKRNFPLILESPSPNQTSLYFCASSPGAVGVGNEKLFFGSGTQLSVL.

V is TRBV29-1 and J is TRBJ1-4, with 11 nucleotides matching TRBD1. This CDR3 contains 14 residues. In germline, CDR1 is SQVTM, CDR2 ANQGSEA. The junction had 8 bases not matched to a gene; V was cut back by 6 bases and J by 8 bases. Here the CDR3 DNA reads TGCAGCGTCGCCTCGGGACAGGGGGAAGAAAAACTGTTTTTT. It encodes CSVASGQGEEKLFF.

The chain couples TRBV7-3 to TRBJ2-2; 12 nucleotides line up with TRBD2. This CDR3 is built from 15 residues. The germline V gene has CDR1 SGHTA and CDR2 FQGTGA. After removal of 5 bases from V and 5 bases from J, the junction contained 3 bases not matched to a gene. The CDR3 reads CASSLGLAGTGELFF. The CDR3 nucleotides read TGTGCCAGCAGCCTCGGACTAGCGGGGACCGGGGAGCTGTTTTTT.

Only a few counts were recorded for this clone. V usage is TRBV2 and J usage is TRBJ2-2, with D maybe TRBD2 (5 bases). The CDR3 length is 12 residues. V dropped 5 bases and J dropped 5 bases, with 6 bases sitting between them. Germline loops: CDR1 SNHLY, CDR2 FYNNEI. CDR3 sequence reads: CASSLATGELFF. CDR3 sequence (DNA): TGTGCCAGCAGTCTAGCTACCGGGGAGCTGTTTTTT. The full variable domain, in which reference TRBV2 and TRBJ2-2 provide the parts outside the CDR3, is EPEVTQTPSHQVTQMGQEVILRCVPISNHLYFYWYRQILGQKVEFLVSFYNNEISEKSEIFDDQFSVERPDGSNFTLKIRSTKLEDSAMYFCASSLATGELFFGEGSRLTVL.

This chain connects TRBV27 to TRBJ2-5; D might be TRBD2 (5 bases). The CDR3 consists of 13 residues. Germline assignment: CDR1 MNHEY and CDR2 SMNVEV (reference sequence). V was cut by 6 bases and J by 5 bases, with 13 bases left in between. CDR3 amino acids: CASSSGGAETQYF. In DNA, the CDR3 is TGTGCCAGCAGCTCCGGAGGAGCTGAGACCCAGTACTTC.

The gene calls are TRBV10-3 and TRBJ2-5, with D perhaps matching TRBD1 (5 bases). V lost 10 bases, J lost 5 bases, and 11 bases lay in between. This CDR3 is 11 amino acids long. Germline loops: CDR1 ENHRY, CDR2 SYGVKD. The CDR3 region has the DNA TGTGCCACAGGCCAGGGCGAGACCCAGTACTTC. This translates into CATGQGETQYF.

The table lists this clone with a few counts. V gene TRBV5-1 combines with J gene TRBJ2-1; possible D gene TRBD1, 5 bases. CDR3 length: 13 amino acids. V dropped 2 bases and J dropped 5 bases, with 8 bases sitting between them. Looked up from germline, CDR1 is SGHRS and CDR2 is YFSETQ. The CDR3 region is CASSLGANNEQFF. Written as DNA, the CDR3 is TGCGCCAGCAGCTTAGGGGCTAACAATGAGCAGTTCTTC.

This clone appeared a few times. The V and J genes are TRBV6-1 and TRBJ2-7; 7 bases line up with TRBD1. The germline gives CDR1 MNHNS, CDR2 SASEGT. Losses at the gene ends were 1 base for V and 7 bases for J; bases not matched to a gene: 7. The CDR3 totals 14 residues. The CDR3 is CASSEGQGVLEQYF. The CDR3 region has the DNA TGTGCCAGCAGTGAAGGCCAGGGGGTCCTTGAGCAGTACTTC.